Given below is one T cell receptor (beta chain) in context. Its antigen is currently unknown. This entry comes from a study of PD-L1 blockade in urothelial cancer. Turning to the study itself: Each participant's history included 0 to 3 prior chemotherapy regimens. Blood was tested 3 weeks (second dose) and 6 weeks into treatment. Study-level results: A pretreatment blood TCR clonality that fell below the median predicted better progression-free and overall survival.

Germline V gene sequence: CDR1 LNHDA, CDR2 SQIVND (reference sequence). V gave up 1 base and J gave up 1 base; unmatched junction bases: 3. The CDR3 runs to 15 residues. Generated by immunoSEQ multiplex PCR, the TCRdb table keeps only in-frame clones and is missing some. The table records fewer than 25,000 clones, around 88% of them present only once. This chain joins TRBV19 and TRBJ1-1; TRBD1 matches 7 bases. The receptor's source is a man aged 45-65 years with urothelial cancer. Material: PBMCs, obtained around atezolizumab (anti-PD-L1) treatment. The CDR3 nucleotides are TGTGCCAGTAGTATAGGACAGGGCCAGAACACTGAAGCTTTCTTT. This codes for CASSIGQGQNTEAFF.